This T cell receptor beta chain was captured in a study of shared clonotypes between healthy human individuals. Notes on the study in general: Among non-shared clonotypes, generation probabilities were lower than among those shared by all four donors.

Data came from immunoSEQ multiplex PCR; TCRdb stores just in-frame clones and leaves some out. Here the sample spans approximately 740,000 clones, almost 95% being singletons. Trimming took off 1 base at V and 2 bases at J, with 15 bases between the two ends. The CDR3 sequence is 16 residues long. Germline V lookup: CDR1 MGHRA, CDR2 YSYEKL. As defined, naive CD8 cells were CD45RO-negative and positively selected for CCR7, with terminally differentiated effector memory CD45RA+ cells excluded. Remarks on this clone: Its antigen is unidentified.

This TCR derives from a man aged 30 to 39 in good health. The rearrangement joins TRBV4-1 to TRBJ2-7; D may be TRBD1 (7 bases). The sequenced sample was naive CD8+ T cells sorted from blood. CDR3 sequence: CASSQVGGDSAYEQYF. CDR3 nucleotide sequence: TGCGCCAGCAGCCAAGTAGGAGGGGACAGCGCCTACGAGCAGTACTTC.